This T cell receptor beta chain emerged from a study of control samples from healthy donors and cancer patients. Assay: immunoSEQ multiplex PCR; the TCRdb copy retains only in-frame clones and omits some. Altogether fewer than 50,000 clones are present, approximately 90% being singletons, with the ten largest covering 0.65% to 0.9%. The count of this clone is one. This CDR3 has 14 amino acids. The V and J ends lost 9 bases and 0 bases, in that order; junction bases with no gene match: 5. CDR1 and CDR2 from the germline V gene are LNHDA and SQIVND (reference sequence). The chain couples TRBV19 to TRBJ2-1; 7 nucleotides agree with TRBD1. The source material was PBMCs. The source is a young man with colorectal cancer. CDR3 DNA sequence: TGTGCCAGCACGGACAGGAGCTCCTACAATGAGCAGTTCTTC. This gives the protein CASTDRSSYNEQFF.